The clone carrying this T cell receptor beta chain was counted many times. The antigen is unknown. 5'RACE template switching produced TCR cDNA carrying a universal primer site and UMIs. TCRdb reprocessed the 5' RACE reads via MiXCR and lists one record per CDR3 protein. Among about 140,000 distinct CDR3 sequences listed, approximately 6.6% were seen once. V dropped 4 bases and J dropped 3; count of bases not matched to a gene: 3. Germline values: CDR1 ENHRY, CDR2 SYGVKD. This CDR3 spans 14 amino acids. The data are from a study of T cells after yellow fever vaccination. Regarding the study as a whole: The study noted that FACS-sorted repertoires could contain abundant clonotypes contaminating from the bulk population.

This specimen consisted of CD4+ T cells sorted from PBMCs, obtained 10 days after the yellow fever booster vaccination. The clonotype comes from a man aged 25-40 years who received the YFV17D yellow fever vaccine. The chain combines TRBV10-3 with TRBJ2-3; TRBD1 agrees at 8 bases. CDR3 region: CAISVDRVTDTQYF. Written as DNA, the CDR3 is TGTGCCATCAGTGTGGACAGGGTAACAGATACGCAGTATTTT.